Below, 5 T cell receptor beta chains from the same sample are listed, as sequenced in a study of spatial heterogeneity in lung cancer. The antigens these receptors bind are not known. Time point denoted: sample taken at primary tumor resection. MiXCR was run by TCRdb on the 5' RACE reads, yielding one entry per CDR3 protein. The repertoire holds some 9,000 distinct CDR3 sequences, roughly 6% seen once, with over 20% in the top ten. Study-wide points: Tumors with more nonsynonymous mutations had more expanded intratumoral alpha and beta TCRs.

Sequences were derived from lung tumor tissue, sampled at surgery. Every receptor here comes from a female donor with early-stage non-small cell lung cancer.

This clonotype has ten or more counts. J is TRBJ2-3 and V is TRBV27; possible D gene TRBD2, 6 bases. V gave up 1 base and J gave up 1 base, with 9 bases separating them. The CDR3 runs 15 residues. Germline assignment: CDR1 MNHEY and CDR2 SMNVEV (reference sequence). CDR3 nucleotide sequence: TGTGCCAGCAGTTTATGGGGGGAGCGCACAGATACGCAGTATTTT. It yields the protein CASSLWGERTDTQYF.

This clonotype was detected many times. The chain uses TRBV7-2 and TRBJ2-5, with 13 bases aligning to TRBD2. This CDR3 contains 16 residues. The germline V gene has CDR1 SGHTA and CDR2 FQGNSA. Trimming cost V 5 bases and J 1 base; bases outside gene matches: 4. The CDR3 region has the DNA TGTGCCAGCAGCCCTGGACTAGCGGGGGCCCAAGAGACCCAGTACTTC. Amino acids: CASSPGLAGAQETQYF. Full variable domain (remainder filled in from reference TRBV7-2 and TRBJ2-5): GAGVSQSPSNKVTEKGKDVELRCDPISGHTALYWYRQSLGQGLEFLIYFQGNSAPDKSGLPSDRFSAERTGGSVSTLTIQRTQQEDSAVYLCASSPGLAGAQETQYFGPGTRLLVL.

This clonotype was seen repeatedly, ten times or more. V is TRBV20-1 and J is TRBJ2-7, with D tentatively TRBD2 (6 bases). The CDR3 loop spans 14 amino acids. The germline V gene has CDR1 DFQATT and CDR2 SNEGSKA (reference sequence). With 4 bases removed from V and 0 bases from J, the gap between germline ends came to 13 bases. The CDR3 loop is CSATPQTSSYEQYF. The CDR3 DNA follows: TGCAGTGCTACCCCCCAGACTAGCTCCTACGAGCAGTACTTC.

This clonotype was detected many times. CDR3 sequence (DNA): TGCAGTGCTAGTTCATACAATGAGCAGTTCTTC. Amino acid sequence: CSASSYNEQFF. This chain connects TRBV20-1 to TRBJ2-1, with D hard to call. This CDR3 is built from 11 residues. From germline, CDR1 is DFQATT and CDR2 SNEGSKA (reference sequence). Trimming stripped 3 bases from V and 4 bases from J, with 4 bases between.

The chain recombines TRBV27 with TRBJ1-6, with D maybe TRBD1 (5 bases). Trimming removed 7 bases from V and 9 bases from J, with 22 bases in between. This CDR3 has 16 residues. The germline V gene encodes CDR1 MNHEY and CDR2 SMNVEV (reference sequence). CDR3 region: CASTLSFTGGGSPLHF. CDR3 DNA: TGTGCCAGCACCCTTTCCTTCACCGGGGGGGGTTCACCCCTCCACTTT.